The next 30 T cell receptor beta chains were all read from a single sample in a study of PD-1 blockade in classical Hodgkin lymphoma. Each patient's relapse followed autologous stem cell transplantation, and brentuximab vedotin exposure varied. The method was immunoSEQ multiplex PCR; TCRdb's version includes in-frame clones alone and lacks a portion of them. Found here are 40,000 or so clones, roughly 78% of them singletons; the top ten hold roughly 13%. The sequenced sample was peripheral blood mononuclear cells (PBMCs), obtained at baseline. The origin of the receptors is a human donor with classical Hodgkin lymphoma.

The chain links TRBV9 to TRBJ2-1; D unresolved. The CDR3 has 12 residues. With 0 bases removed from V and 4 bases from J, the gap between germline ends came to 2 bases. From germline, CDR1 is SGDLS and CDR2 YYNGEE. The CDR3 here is CASSVGYNEQFF. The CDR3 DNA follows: TGTGCCAGCAGCGTAGGGTACAATGAGCAGTTCTTC.

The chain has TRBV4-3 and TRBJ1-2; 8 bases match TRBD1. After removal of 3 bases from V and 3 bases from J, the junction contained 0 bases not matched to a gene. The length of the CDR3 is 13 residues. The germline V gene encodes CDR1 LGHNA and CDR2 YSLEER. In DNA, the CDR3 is TGCGCCAGCAGCCAGGACAGGGACTATGGCTACACCTTC. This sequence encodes CASSQDRDYGYTF.

Here the CDR3 DNA reads TGTGCCAGCAGCCAAGATACGGGGGTTTCCTACGAGCAGTACTTC. Amino acid sequence: CASSQDTGVSYEQYF. The chain uses TRBV4-2 and TRBJ2-7; D is possibly TRBD2 (6 bases). The V end was cut by 0 bases, the J end by 1 base, with 10 bases between. Germline V gene lookup returns CDR1 LGHNA and CDR2 YNFKEQ. The CDR3 is made up of 15 amino acids.

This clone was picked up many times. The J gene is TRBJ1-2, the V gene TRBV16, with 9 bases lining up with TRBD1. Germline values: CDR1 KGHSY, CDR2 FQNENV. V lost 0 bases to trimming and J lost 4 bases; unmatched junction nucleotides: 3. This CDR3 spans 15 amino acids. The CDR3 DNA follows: TGTGCCAGCAGCCAATCTGGACAGGGGACCTATGGCTACACCTTC. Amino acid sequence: CASSQSGQGTYGYTF.

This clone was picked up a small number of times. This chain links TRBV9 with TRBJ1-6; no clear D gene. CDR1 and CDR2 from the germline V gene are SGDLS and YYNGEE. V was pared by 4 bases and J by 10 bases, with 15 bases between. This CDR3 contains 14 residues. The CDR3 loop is CASSQTNSRSPLHF. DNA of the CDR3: TGTGCCAGCAGCCAGACGAACTCGAGGTCACCCCTCCACTTT.

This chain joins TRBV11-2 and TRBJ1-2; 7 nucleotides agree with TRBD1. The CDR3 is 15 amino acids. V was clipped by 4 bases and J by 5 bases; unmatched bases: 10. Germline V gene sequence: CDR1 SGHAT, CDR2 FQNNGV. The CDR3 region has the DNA TGTGCCAGCAGCTCTCTAGACAGGGCGGGGTATGGCTACACCTTC. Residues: CASSSLDRAGYGYTF.

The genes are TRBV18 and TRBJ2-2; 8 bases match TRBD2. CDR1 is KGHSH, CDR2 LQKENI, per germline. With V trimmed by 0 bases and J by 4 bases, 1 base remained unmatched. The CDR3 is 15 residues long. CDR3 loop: CASSPPRGVTGELFF. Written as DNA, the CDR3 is TGTGCCAGCTCACCACCGCGGGGGGTCACCGGGGAGCTGTTTTTT.

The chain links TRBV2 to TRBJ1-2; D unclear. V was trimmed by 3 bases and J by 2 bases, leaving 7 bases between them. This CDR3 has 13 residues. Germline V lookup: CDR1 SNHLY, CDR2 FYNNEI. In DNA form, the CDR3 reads TGTGCCAGCAGTGACGACTGGAACTATGGCTACACCTTC. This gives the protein CASSDDWNYGYTF.

The CDR3 protein is CASSRNGEGYGYTF. The CDR3 DNA reads as TGTGCCAGTAGTCGGAATGGGGAAGGATATGGCTACACCTTC. The chain uses TRBV19 and TRBJ1-2; D is unresolved. Germline V lookup: CDR1 LNHDA, CDR2 SQIVND (reference sequence). V was trimmed by 5 bases and J by 5 bases, leaving 15 bases between them. The CDR3 is made up of 14 amino acids.

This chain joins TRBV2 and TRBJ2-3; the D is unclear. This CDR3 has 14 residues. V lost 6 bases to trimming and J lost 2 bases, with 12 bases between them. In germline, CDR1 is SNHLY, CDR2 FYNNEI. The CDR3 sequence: CASRGLLFTDTQYF. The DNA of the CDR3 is TGTGCCAGCAGAGGTTTACTTTTCACAGATACGCAGTATTTT.

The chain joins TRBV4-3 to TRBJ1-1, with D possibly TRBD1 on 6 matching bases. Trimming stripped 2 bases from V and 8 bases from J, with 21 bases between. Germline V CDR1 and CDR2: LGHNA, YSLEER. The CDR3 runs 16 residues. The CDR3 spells CASSQMAGGFGREAFF. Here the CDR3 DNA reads TGCGCCAGCAGCCAAATGGCGGGGGGCTTTGGTCGGGAAGCTTTCTTT.

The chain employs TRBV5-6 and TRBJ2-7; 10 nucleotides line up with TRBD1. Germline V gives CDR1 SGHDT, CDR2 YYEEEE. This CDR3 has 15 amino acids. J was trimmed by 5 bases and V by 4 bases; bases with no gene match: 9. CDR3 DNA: TGTGCCAGCAGCGCCCCCGGGACAGGGGAAGACGAGCAGTACTTC. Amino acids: CASSAPGTGEDEQYF. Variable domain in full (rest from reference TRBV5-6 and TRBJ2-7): DAGVTQSPTHLIKTRGQQVTLRCSPKSGHDTVSWYQQALGQGPQFIFQYYEEEERQRGNFPDRFSGHQFPNYSSELNVNALLLGDSALYLCASSAPGTGEDEQYFGPGTRLTVT.

Here the CDR3 reads CASSLGGPRRETQYF. The CDR3 DNA sequence: TGTGCCAGCAGCTTAGGGGGGCCGAGGCGGGAGACCCAGTACTTC. J is TRBJ2-5 and V is TRBV7-9, with D perhaps TRBD1 (6 bases). Germline CDR1 and CDR2: SEHNR and FQNEAQ (reference sequence). This CDR3 region has 15 residues. V was clipped by 1 base and J by 5 bases, with 14 bases between them.

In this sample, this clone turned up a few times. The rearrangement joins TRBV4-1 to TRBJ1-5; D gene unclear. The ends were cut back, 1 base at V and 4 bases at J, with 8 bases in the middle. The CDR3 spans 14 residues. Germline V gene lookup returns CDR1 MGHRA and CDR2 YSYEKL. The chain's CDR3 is CASSQATENQPQHF. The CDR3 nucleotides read TGCGCCAGCAGCCAAGCAACAGAGAATCAGCCCCAGCATTTT.

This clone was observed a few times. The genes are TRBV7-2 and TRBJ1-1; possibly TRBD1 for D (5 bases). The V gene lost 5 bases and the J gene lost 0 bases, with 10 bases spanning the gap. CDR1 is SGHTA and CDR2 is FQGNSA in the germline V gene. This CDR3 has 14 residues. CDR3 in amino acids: CASSRDFMNTEAFF. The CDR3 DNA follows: TGTGCCAGCAGCCGGGACTTCATGAACACTGAAGCTTTCTTT.

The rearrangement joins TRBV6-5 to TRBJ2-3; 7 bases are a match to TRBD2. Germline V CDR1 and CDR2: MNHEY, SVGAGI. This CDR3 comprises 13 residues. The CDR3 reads CATMRGSTDTQYF. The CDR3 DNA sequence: TGTGCGACTATGCGGGGGAGCACAGATACGCAGTATTTT.

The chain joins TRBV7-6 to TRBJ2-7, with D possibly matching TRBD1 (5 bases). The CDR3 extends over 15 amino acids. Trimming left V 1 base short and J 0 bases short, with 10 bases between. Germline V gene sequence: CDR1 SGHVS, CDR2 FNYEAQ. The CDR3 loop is CASSLDAGPSYEQYF. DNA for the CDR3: TGTGCCAGCAGCTTAGATGCAGGGCCCTCCTACGAGCAGTACTTC.

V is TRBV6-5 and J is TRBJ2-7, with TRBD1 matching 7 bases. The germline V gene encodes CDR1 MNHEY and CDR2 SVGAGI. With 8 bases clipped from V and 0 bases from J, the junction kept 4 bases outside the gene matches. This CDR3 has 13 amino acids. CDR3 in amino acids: CASGQDHSYEQYF. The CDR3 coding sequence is TGTGCCAGCGGACAGGACCACTCCTACGAGCAGTACTTC.

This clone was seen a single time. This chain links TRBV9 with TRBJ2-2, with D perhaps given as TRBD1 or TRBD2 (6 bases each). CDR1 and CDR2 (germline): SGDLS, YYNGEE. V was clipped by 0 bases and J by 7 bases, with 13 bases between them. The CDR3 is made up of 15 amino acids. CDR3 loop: CASSVALGGHGELFF. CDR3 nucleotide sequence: TGTGCCAGCAGCGTAGCCCTCGGGGGCCACGGGGAGCTGTTTTTT.

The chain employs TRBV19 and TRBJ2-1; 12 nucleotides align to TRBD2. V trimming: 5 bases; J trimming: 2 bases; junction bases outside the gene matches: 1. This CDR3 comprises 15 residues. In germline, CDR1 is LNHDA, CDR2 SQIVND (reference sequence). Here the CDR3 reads CASSPSGGAYNEQFF. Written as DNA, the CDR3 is TGTGCCAGTAGTCCTAGCGGGGGGGCCTACAATGAGCAGTTCTTC.

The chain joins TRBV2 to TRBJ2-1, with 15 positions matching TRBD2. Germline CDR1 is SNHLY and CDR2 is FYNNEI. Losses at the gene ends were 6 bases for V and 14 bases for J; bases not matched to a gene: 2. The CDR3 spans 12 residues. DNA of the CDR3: TGTGCCAGCAGGGGACTAGCGGGGGGCAAGTTCTTC. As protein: CASRGLAGGKFF.

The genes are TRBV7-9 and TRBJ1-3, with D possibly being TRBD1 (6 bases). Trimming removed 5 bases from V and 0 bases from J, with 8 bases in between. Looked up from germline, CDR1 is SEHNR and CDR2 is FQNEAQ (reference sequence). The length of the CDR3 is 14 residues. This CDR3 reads CASSPGVSGNTIYF. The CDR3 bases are TGTGCCAGCAGCCCAGGGGTCTCTGGAAACACCATATATTTT.

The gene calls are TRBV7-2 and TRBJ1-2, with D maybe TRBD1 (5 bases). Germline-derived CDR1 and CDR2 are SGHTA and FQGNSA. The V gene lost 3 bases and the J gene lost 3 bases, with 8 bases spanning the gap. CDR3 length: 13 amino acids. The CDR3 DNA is TGTGCCAGCAGCTTTGACAGTTACTATGGCTACACCTTC. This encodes CASSFDSYYGYTF.

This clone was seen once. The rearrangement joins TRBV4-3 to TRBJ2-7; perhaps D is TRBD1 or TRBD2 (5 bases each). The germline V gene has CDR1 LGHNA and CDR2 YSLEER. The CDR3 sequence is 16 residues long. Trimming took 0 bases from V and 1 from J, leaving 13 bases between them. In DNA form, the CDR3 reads TGCGCCAGCAGCCAAGAACCCCGGGGCTTATCCTACGAGCAGTACTTC. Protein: CASSQEPRGLSYEQYF.

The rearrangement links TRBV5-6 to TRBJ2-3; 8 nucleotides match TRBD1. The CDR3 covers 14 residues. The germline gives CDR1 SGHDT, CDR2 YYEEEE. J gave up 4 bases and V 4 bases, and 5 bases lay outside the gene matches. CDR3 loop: CASSPEDRADTQYF. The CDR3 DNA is TGTGCCAGCAGCCCCGAGGACAGGGCAGATACGCAGTATTTT.

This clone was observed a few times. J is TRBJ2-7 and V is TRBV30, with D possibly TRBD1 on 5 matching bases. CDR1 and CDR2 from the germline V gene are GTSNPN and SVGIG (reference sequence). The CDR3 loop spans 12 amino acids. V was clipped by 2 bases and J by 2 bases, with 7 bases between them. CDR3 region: CAWSPGTYEQYF. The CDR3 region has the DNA TGTGCCTGGAGTCCAGGGACCTACGAGCAGTACTTC.

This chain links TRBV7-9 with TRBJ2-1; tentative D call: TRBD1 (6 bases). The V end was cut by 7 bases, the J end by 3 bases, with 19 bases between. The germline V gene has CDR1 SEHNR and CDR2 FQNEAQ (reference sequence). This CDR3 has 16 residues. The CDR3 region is CASTLPDRWDYNEQFF. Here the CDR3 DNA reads TGTGCCAGCACCCTACCCGACAGGTGGGACTACAATGAGCAGTTCTTC.

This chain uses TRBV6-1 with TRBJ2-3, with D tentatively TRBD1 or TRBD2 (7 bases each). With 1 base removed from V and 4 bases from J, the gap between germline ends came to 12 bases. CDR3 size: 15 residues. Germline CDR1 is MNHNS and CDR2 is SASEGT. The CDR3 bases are TGTGCCAGCAGTGAAGTGACAGGGAGGGCAGATACGCAGTATTTT. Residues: CASSEVTGRADTQYF.

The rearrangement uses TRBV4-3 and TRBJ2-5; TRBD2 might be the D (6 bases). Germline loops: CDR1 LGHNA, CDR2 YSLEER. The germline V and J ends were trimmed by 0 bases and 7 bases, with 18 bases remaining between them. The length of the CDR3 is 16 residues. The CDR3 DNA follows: TGCGCCAGCAGCCAAGATTGGGGTAGCGGTGGGGGGACCCAGTACTTC. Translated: CASSQDWGSGGGTQYF.

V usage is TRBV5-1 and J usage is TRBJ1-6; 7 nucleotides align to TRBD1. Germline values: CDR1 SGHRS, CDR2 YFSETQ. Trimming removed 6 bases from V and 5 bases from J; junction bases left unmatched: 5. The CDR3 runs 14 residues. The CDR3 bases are TGCGCCAGCACTCAGGACAGGAATAATTCACCCCTCCACTTT. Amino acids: CASTQDRNNSPLHF.